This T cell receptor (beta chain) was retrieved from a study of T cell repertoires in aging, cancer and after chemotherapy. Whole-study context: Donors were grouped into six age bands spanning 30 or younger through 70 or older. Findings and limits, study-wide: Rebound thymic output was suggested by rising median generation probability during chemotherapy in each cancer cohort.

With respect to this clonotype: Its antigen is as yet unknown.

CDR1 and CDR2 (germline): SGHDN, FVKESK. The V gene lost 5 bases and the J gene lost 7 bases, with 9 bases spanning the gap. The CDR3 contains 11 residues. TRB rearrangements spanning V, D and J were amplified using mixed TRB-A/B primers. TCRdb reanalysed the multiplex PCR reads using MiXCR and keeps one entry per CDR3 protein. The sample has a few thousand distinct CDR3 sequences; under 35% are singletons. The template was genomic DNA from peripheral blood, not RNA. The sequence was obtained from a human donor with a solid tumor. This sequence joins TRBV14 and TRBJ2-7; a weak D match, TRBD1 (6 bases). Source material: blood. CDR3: CASSVTGEQYF. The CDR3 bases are TGTGCCAGCAGCGTAACAGGGGAGCAGTACTTC. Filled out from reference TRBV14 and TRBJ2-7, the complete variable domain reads EAGVTQFPSHSVIEKGQTVTLRCDPISGHDNLYWYRRVMGKEIKFLLHFVKESKQDESGMPNNRFLAERTGGTYSTLKVQPAELEDSGVYFCASSVTGEQYFGPGTRLTVT.